This T cell receptor beta chain is drawn from a study of radiation and T cells in renal cell carcinoma (dated by TCRdb to 2020 to 2022). Looking at the study overall: The samples were drawn from a clinical trial, where primary renal cell carcinomas were treated with 15 Gy of stereotactic body radiation therapy and then removed by nephrectomy 4 weeks afterward. In total, fewer than 55 samples underwent TCR beta sequencing: roughly 25 tumors plus 27 peripheral blood samples. Across all 53 samples, several million unique CDR3 nucleotide sequences, encoding 2.5 million to 3 million unique CDR3 amino acid sequences, were identified. Broader findings and caveats from the paper: Because the trial had a single-armed design, the trial could not examine how radiation dose or scheduling affected the TCR repertoire. An increase in top tumor clonotypes in blood was observed from baseline to 2 weeks post-radiation, followed by contraction by 4 weeks, which was taken to suggest transient expansion of tumor-resident clones. Because pretreatment tumor biopsies were not available, the baseline intratumoral presence of clonotypes could not be determined. Dynamics of the blood repertoire were not tracked past 4 weeks after treatment.

Notes on this clone: Its antigen remains undetermined. Qualities for individual bases were not recorded, and no much larger clone is one base off.

Following the manufacturer's recommendations, the immunoSEQ kit was used to generate TCR beta libraries from genomic DNA. To prepare libraries, a first multiplex PCR with proprietary primers was run, followed by a second PCR that added unique barcodes, and a bead cleanup was done after each round. A positive control reaction and a negative control reaction, both provided in the kit, were run with every batch of samples. The final libraries underwent checking on an Agilent 4200 TapeStation D1000 ScreenTape, volumetric pooling, and quantification by qPCR. An Illumina NextSeq500 fitted with a MidOutput 150-cycle cartridge performed the sequencing, running 156 Read1 cycles and 15 Index1 cycles with the kit's custom primers. The pooled library was loaded at around 1.1 pM with about 20% PhiX control spiked in. On the authors' methods: The vendor-processed data were analyzed in R, and a clonotype was defined as all T cells that share the same CDR3 nucleotide sequence. For clone abundance analyses, frequencies were normalized to the 10,000 most abundant clones in each sample. Public T cell clones, which averaged fewer than five per sample, were removed prior to analysis. An abundance difference of at least 32-fold between compartments was the criterion for calling clonotypes tumor-enriched or baseline blood-enriched. A beta-binomial differential abundance model was used to identify clonotypes that expanded or contracted between blood time points. The Baroni-Urbani and Buser coefficient was used to measure tumor-blood repertoire similarity, and groups were compared with two-tailed Wilcoxon tests in R. This immuneACCESS table, as held by TCRdb, lists in-frame sequences with V and J called but not all clones. Of the missing ones, under half trace to an unresolved V gene in checked studies; the others have no known cause. Clonal size and the V and J genes are those of that table, whereas D and trimming came from the DNA. This sample is represented by about 150,000 clones; about nine tenths of them were singletons. The top ten constitute approximately 12% of the sample.

Taken with the paper, the label for time point translates to: blood 2 weeks post-SBRT. In light of the paper, this sample's treatment or condition label describes: 15 Gy SBRT to primary tumor, nephrectomy 4 weeks later. Serial peripheral blood from radiation-treated patients was sampled at baseline, 2 weeks and 4 weeks after SBRT to track tumor-enriched clonotypes. All patients had renal cell carcinoma with clear cell pathology. The QIAamp DNA Blood Mini Kit (Qiagen) was used to prepare genomic DNA for TCR sequencing. The analyses included just those samples that passed every quality control check. The TCR originated in a woman in her fifties or sixties with renal cell carcinoma. This specimen was blood, taken from a patient whose treatment included radiotherapy and nephrectomy.

The CDR3 protein sequence reads: CAWDQGSQETQYF. The nucleotide sequence is given as TGTGCCTGGGACCAGGGGTCACAAGAGACCCAGTACTTC. The V and J segments used are TRBV30 and TRBJ2-5; TRBD1 might be the D gene, on 6 matching bases. Its CDR3 holds 13 amino acids, cysteine through phenylalanine. Only the CDR3 DNA is retained, 39 bases long and in frame from the first base. CDR1 GTSNPN and CDR2 SVGIG are derived from the germline V gene (reference sequence). V is clipped by 5 bases and J by 2 bases, and the sequence between their germline boundaries is 12 bases long.